This TCR beta chain was identified during a study of blood T cell repertoires in COVID-19. The wider study: The samples span acute and convalescent COVID-19 from the United States, Italy and Spain. Sources were T cells, B-cell-depleted T cells, or PBMCs; the material itself was cDNA or gDNA.

This table comes from immunoSEQ multiplex PCR, and its TCRdb copy is limited to in-frame clones, with some not included. In the table there are tens of thousands of clones, about 81% of which are singletons. V shed 5 bases and J shed 4 bases, with 11 bases lying between them. Looked up from germline, CDR1 is ENHRY and CDR2 is SYGVKD. The length of the CDR3 is 13 residues. This chain links TRBV10-3 with TRBJ2-5; D is uncertain. Sample: peripheral blood. This receptor was obtained from a human donor in a cohort sampled during active COVID-19. The CDR3 DNA reads TGTGCCATCAGTAGCGCGGCCCCAGAGACCCAGTACTTC. As protein: CAISSAAPETQYF.